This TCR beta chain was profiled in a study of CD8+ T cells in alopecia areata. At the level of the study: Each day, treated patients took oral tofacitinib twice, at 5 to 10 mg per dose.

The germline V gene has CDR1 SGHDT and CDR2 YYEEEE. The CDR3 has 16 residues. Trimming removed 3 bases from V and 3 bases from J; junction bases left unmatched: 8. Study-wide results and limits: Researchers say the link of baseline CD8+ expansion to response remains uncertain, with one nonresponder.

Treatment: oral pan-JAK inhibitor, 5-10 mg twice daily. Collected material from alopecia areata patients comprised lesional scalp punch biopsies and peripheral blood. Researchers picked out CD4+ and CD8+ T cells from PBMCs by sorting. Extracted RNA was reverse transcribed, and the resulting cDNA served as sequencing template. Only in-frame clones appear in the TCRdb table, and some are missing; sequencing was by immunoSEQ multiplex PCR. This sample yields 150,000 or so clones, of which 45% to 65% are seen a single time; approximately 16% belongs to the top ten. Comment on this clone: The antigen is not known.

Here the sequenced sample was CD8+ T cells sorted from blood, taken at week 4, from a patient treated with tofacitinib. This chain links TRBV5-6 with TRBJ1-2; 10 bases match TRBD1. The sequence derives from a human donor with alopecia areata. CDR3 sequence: CASSYQPGQGHYGYTF. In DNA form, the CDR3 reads TGTGCCAGCAGCTATCAGCCGGGACAGGGGCACTATGGCTACACCTTC.